These T cell receptor beta chains were read from a single sample in a study of cytomegalovirus exposure and HLA in healthy donors. Profiled with immunoSEQ multiplex PCR; TCRdb holds only in-frame clones, not every one. Its table lists around 50,000 clones. Sequenced sample: PBMCs. Source of these receptors: a woman in her forties in good health and CMV-seronegative. Each CDR3 is given with its conserved first and last residue. The D gene is left open where the match is weak. Clone size is shown for a subset of rows, as once, few, many or a class of expanded clone.

j_call,d_call,clone_size,v_call,cdr3_nt,cdr3_aa
TRBJ2-3,.,.,TRBV10-1,TGCGCCGGGCCCCGAGGGTGGATGACAGATACGCAGTATTTT,CAGPRGWMTDTQYF
TRBJ2-2,.,.,TRBV6-6,TGTGCCAGCAGTGGGGGGAGACAGAACACCGGGGAGCTGTTTTTT,CASSGGRQNTGELFF
TRBJ2-7,TRBD2,.,TRBV4-3,TGCGCCAGCAGCCAGGATGAGGGAGGGGACGAGCAGTACTTC,CASSQDEGGDEQYF
TRBJ2-7,.,.,TRBV15,TGTGCCACCAGCAGAGTGGTCAGTTCCTACGAGCAGTACTTC,CATSRVVSSYEQYF
TRBJ1-4,.,.,TRBV18,TGTGCCAGCTCACCAGAAACAGGGCAGGGTGAAAAACTGTTTTTT,CASSPETGQGEKLFF
TRBJ2-3,.,.,TRBV6-4,TGTGCCAGCAGACCCTCGGGCACAGATACGCAGTATTTT,CASRPSGTDTQYF
TRBJ1-4,.,.,TRBV7-2,TGTGCCAGCAGCTTAGGCAGGTCAAATGAAAAACTGTTTTTT,CASSLGRSNEKLFF
TRBJ2-1,.,.,TRBV7-8,TGTGCCAGCAGCTTAGAACAGGGCAATGAGCAGTTCTTC,CASSLEQGNEQFF
TRBJ1-5,TRBD1,.,TRBV28,TGTGCCAGCACCCTTTCGGGACAGGGCGCCCAGTATAGCAATCAGCCCCAGCATTTT,CASTLSGQGAQYSNQPQHF
TRBJ2-7,.,.,TRBV4-2,TGTGCCAGCAGCCAAGATCCCGGCGGGGGCGCCTACGAGCAGTACTTC,CASSQDPGGGAYEQYF
TRBJ1-5,TRBD1,.,TRBV5-6,TGTGCCAGCAGCTCTTATACTATCCGGGTGGGACAGCCCTGTCAGCCCCAGCATTTT,CASSSYTIRVGQPCQPQHF
TRBJ1-5,.,.,TRBV5-1,TGCGCCAGCAGGGGGGCAGCGGATCAGCCCCAGCATTTT,CASRGAADQPQHF
TRBJ2-5,.,.,TRBV14,TGTGCCAGCAGCCCCAAGGGGGTGACCCAGTACTTC,CASSPKGVTQYF
TRBJ1-2,.,.,TRBV28,TGTGCCAGCAGTTTTATTGATCTGGGGCAATCTCCCACGGGCTACACCTTC,CASSFIDLGQSPTGYTF
TRBJ1-2,TRBD1,.,TRBV6-4,TGTGCCAGCAGCGAGTTTACCGGGACAGCTAACTATGGCTACACCTTC,CASSEFTGTANYGYTF
TRBJ2-1,TRBD2,.,TRBV7-2,TGTGCCAGCAGACGACTAGCGGGAGACAATGAGCAGTTCTTC,CASRRLAGDNEQFF
TRBJ2-5,.,.,TRBV13,TGTGCCAGCAGCCTCGGAGCAACCCAAGAGACCCAGTACTTC,CASSLGATQETQYF
TRBJ1-2,TRBD1,.,TRBV19,TGTGCCAGTAGTATTACAGGGGGCGGAGGCTACACCTTC,CASSITGGGGYTF
TRBJ1-1,.,.,TRBV5-1,TGCGCCAGCAGCTTCAGGTCGAACACTGAAGCTTTCTTT,CASSFRSNTEAFF
TRBJ1-1,.,.,TRBV5-4,TGTGCCAGCAGCCTAGAACCCGGGACTTTGAGCACTGAAGCTTTCTTT,CASSLEPGTLSTEAFF
TRBJ2-5,TRBD1,.,TRBV5-1,TGCGCCAGCAGCGGGGGACAGCAAGAGGGGACCCAGTACTTC,CASSGGQQEGTQYF
TRBJ1-2,TRBD1,.,TRBV9,TGTGCCAGCAGCGCCCCCGGGACAGGGGGCTTAGGCTACACCTTC,CASSAPGTGGLGYTF
TRBJ1-5,TRBD1,.,TRBV19,TGTGCCAGTAGTGCGGGACAGGGGGCGAGAAGCAATCAGCCCCAGCATTTT,CASSAGQGARSNQPQHF
TRBJ1-2,TRBD1,.,TRBV9,TGTGCCAGCAGCGTAAGGGCAGGGGGGATGGATGGCTACACCTTC,CASSVRAGGMDGYTF
TRBJ1-2,.,.,TRBV7-2,TGTGCCAGCAGCTTAGGATGGCGGGGGCAATATGGCTACACCTTC,CASSLGWRGQYGYTF
TRBJ2-7,TRBD1,.,TRBV28,TGTGCCAGCAGTCCGAGACAGGGTCTCTACGAGCAGTACTTC,CASSPRQGLYEQYF
TRBJ1-2,TRBD1,.,TRBV6-5,TGTGCCAGCAGTTTCAGGGGGCGCGGTGGCTACACCTTC,CASSFRGRGGYTF
TRBJ2-7,TRBD1,.,TRBV19,TGTGCCAGTAGTATTGGCGCGACAGGGAATATTCGCGAGCAGTACTTC,CASSIGATGNIREQYF
TRBJ2-3,TRBD2,.,TRBV6-5,TGTGCCGTCACTAGCGGTAGCACAGATACGCAGTATTTT,CAVTSGSTDTQYF
TRBJ1-1,.,.,TRBV6-5,TGTGCCAGTTCGAGTGGGGCGTTGAACACTGAAGCTTTCTTT,CASSSGALNTEAFF
TRBJ2-4,.,.,TRBV10-3,TGTGCCATCAGTGAGAGTGAGCTAGCCAAAAACATTCAGTACTTC,CAISESELAKNIQYF
TRBJ1-1,.,.,TRBV16,TGTGCCAGCAGCCTGCGGGCGGAGAACACTGAAGCTTTCTTT,CASSLRAENTEAFF
TRBJ1-1,.,.,TRBV27,TGTGCCAGCAGTTTAACCCGGGGGGCGGAAGGCACTGAAGCTTTCTTT,CASSLTRGAEGTEAFF
TRBJ1-1,.,.,TRBV5-1,TGCGCCAGCAGCTTGTTCGGACAGAGTGACACTGAAGCTTTCTTT,CASSLFGQSDTEAFF
TRBJ2-1,.,.,TRBV28,TGTGCCAGCAGTTCCATCCTTCGTAGCTCCGACAATGAGCAGTTCTTC,CASSSILRSSDNEQFF
TRBJ2-1,.,.,TRBV18,TGTGCCAGCTCACCACCGGGACACCTCTACAATGAGCAGTTCTTC,CASSPPGHLYNEQFF
TRBJ2-5,.,.,TRBV10-2,TGCGCCAGCACCTCCTCGGTGGGGGGAGAACGGGAGACCCAGTACTTC,CASTSSVGGERETQYF
TRBJ1-4,.,.,TRBV19,TGTGCCAGTAGTCCACACAGGGTAACTAATGAAAAACTGTTTTTT,CASSPHRVTNEKLFF
TRBJ2-1,TRBD2,.,TRBV5-4,TGTGCCAGCAGCTTGGCCCGGGCTAGCGGGAGCAATGAGCAGTTCTTC,CASSLARASGSNEQFF
TRBJ2-1,.,.,TRBV4-2,TGTGCCAGCAGCCAAGAGAGGACCGGGAGTTCCTACAATGAGCAGTTCTTC,CASSQERTGSSYNEQFF
TRBJ1-2,.,.,TRBV27,TGTGCCAGTCGGGGGTCAGTCTATGGCTACACCTTC,CASRGSVYGYTF
TRBJ1-2,.,medium-sized,TRBV9,TGTGCCAGCAGCGTAGGCCAGTACTATGGCTACACCTTC,CASSVGQYYGYTF
TRBJ1-2,.,.,TRBV28,TGTGCCAGCAGCTTGACAGTAAACTATGGCTACACCTTC,CASSLTVNYGYTF